The present entry profiles one T cell receptor beta chain with its context. This CDR3 spans 15 amino acids. CDR1 and CDR2 (germline): WSHSY, SAAADI. J gave up 4 bases and V 11 bases, and 14 bases lay outside the gene matches. The record originates from a study of blood T cell repertoires in COVID-19. The repertoire was sequenced with immunoSEQ multiplex PCR; TCRdb's copy has only in-frame clones and lacks some. The data hold 150,000 to 200,000 clones, with approximately 86% observed a single time. The sequencing sample was made of peripheral blood. V is TRBV10-2 and J is TRBJ2-3, with 8 positions matching TRBD2. The clonotype originates from a man aged 35-49 years with active or convalescent COVID-19. DNA for the CDR3: TGCGCCTCCACGCGGGGGGCCCCGCCCTCAGATACGCAGTATTTT. Translating it yields CASTRGAPPSDTQYF.